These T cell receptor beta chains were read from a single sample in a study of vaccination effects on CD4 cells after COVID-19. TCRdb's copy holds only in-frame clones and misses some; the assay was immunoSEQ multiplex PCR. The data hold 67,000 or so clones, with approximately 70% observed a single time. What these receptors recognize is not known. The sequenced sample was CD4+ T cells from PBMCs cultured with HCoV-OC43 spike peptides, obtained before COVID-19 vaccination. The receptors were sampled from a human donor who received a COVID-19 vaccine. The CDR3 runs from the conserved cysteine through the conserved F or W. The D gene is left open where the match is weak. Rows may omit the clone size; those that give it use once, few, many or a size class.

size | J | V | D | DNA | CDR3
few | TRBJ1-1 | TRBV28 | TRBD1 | TGTGCCAGCAGTTTGGACAGGGGAGCTTTCTTT | CASSLDRGAFF
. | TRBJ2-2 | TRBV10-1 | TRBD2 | TGCGCCAGCAGTTCCATAGCGGGGGGCACCGGGGAGCTGTTTTTT | CASSSIAGGTGELFF
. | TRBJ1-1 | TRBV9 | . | TGTGCCAGCAGCGTAGTACCGCTAGGAGATCCTGAAGCTTTCTTT | CASSVVPLGDPEAFF
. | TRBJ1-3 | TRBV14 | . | TGTGCCAGCAGCCGAGCGGTTATTCGAGACTACACCATATATTTT | CASSRAVIRDYTIYF
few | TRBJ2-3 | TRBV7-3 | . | TGTGCCAGCAGCCGAAACCAAGCTGATACGCAGTATTTT | CASSRNQADTQYF
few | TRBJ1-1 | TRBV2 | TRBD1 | TGTGCCAGCAACCGACAGGGGCTGAACACTGAAGCTTTCTTT | CASNRQGLNTEAFF
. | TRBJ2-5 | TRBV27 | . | TGTGCCAGCAGTTTGAGTTTCGGCCAAGAGACCCAGTACTTC | CASSLSFGQETQYF
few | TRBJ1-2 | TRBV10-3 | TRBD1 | TGTGCCATCAGTAAGACAGGGGGCTTTGGCTACACCTTC | CAISKTGGFGYTF
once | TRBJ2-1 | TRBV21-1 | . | TGTGCCAGCAGCAAAGGGGCAGGGGGTTACAATGAGCAGTTCTTC | CASSKGAGGYNEQFF
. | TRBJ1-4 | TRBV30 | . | TGTGCCTGGAGTTCAGGTCCAAATGAAAAACTGTTTTTT | CAWSSGPNEKLFF
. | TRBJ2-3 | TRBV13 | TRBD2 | TGTGCCAGCAGGATGACTAGCGGGGGGGCGGATACGCAGTATTTT | CASRMTSGGADTQYF
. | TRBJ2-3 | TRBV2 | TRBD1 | TGTGCCAGCAACCAGGGGGCATCAGATACGCAGTATTTT | CASNQGASDTQYF
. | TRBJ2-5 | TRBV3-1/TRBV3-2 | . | TGTGCCAGCAGCCAAGTGGTCAAAGGGACCCAGTACTTC | CASSQVVKGTQYF
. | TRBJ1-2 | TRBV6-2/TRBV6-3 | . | TGTGCCAGCAGTTTTAATACAGGGTACTATGGCTACACCTTC | CASSFNTGYYGYTF
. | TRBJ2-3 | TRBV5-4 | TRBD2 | TGTGCCAGCAGCTCAAGCGGGGCTACAGATACGCAGTATTTT | CASSSSGATDTQYF
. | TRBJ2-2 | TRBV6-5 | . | TGTGCCAGCAGGGAGGGAGGGACACGGGAGCTGTTTTTT | CASREGGTRELFF
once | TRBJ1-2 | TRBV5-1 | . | TGCGCCAGCAGCCTATCGCAGGGCAACTATGGCTACACCTTC | CASSLSQGNYGYTF
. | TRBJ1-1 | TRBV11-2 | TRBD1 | TGTGCCAGCAGTACAGAAGGGACAGCTATGAACACTGAAGCTTTCTTT | CASSTEGTAMNTEAFF